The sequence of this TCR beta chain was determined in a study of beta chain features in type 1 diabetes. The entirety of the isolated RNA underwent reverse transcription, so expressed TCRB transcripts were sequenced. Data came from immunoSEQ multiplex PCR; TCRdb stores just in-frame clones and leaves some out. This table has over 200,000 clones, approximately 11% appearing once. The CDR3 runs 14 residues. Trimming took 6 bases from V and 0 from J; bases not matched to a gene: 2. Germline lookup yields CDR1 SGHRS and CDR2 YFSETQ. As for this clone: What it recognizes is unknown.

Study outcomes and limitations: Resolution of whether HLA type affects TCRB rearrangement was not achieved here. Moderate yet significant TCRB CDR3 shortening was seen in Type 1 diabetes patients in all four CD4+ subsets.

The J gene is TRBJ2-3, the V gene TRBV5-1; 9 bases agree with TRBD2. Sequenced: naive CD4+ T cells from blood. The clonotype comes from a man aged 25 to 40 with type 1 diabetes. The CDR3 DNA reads TGCGCCAGCAACCTAGCGGGGAGCACAGATACGCAGTATTTT. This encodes CASNLAGSTDTQYF.